This T cell receptor (beta chain) appears in the sequencing data of a study of cytomegalovirus exposure and HLA in healthy donors. PCR used 60 Vbeta primers and 13 Jbeta primers. Profiled with immunoSEQ multiplex PCR; TCRdb holds only in-frame clones, not every one. This sample has around 78,000 clones; approximately 84% occur once, and the top ten carry roughly 2.6%. From germline, CDR1 is KGHSH and CDR2 LQKENI. The CDR3 is made up of 14 amino acids. Trimming took 1 base from V and 4 from J, leaving 10 bases between them. The TCR comes from a woman aged 45 to 65 in good health and CMV-seronegative. The rearrangement links TRBV18 to TRBJ2-5; D is uncertain. Sequenced input: PBMCs. The CDR3 DNA sequence: TGTGCCAGCTCACCACTGAACGGTGGAGAGACCCAGTACTTC. Translation gives CASSPLNGGETQYF.